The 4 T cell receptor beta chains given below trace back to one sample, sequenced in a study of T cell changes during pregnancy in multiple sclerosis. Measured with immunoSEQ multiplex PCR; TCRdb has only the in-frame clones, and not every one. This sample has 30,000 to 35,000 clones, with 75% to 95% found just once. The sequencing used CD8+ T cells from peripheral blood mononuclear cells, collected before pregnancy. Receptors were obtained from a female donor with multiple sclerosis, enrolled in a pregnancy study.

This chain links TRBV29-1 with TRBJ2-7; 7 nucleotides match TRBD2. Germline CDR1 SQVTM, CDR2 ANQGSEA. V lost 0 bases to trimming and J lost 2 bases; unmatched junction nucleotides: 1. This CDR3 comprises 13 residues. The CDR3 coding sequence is TGCAGCGTTGAAGAAGGGACTACCTACGAGCAGTACTTC. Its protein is CSVEEGTTYEQYF.

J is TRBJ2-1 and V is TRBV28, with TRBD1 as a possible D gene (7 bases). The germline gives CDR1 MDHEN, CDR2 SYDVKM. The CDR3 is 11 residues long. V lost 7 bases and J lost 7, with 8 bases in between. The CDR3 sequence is CASTGGNEQFF. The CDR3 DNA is TGTGCCAGCACAGGGGGGAATGAGCAGTTCTTC.

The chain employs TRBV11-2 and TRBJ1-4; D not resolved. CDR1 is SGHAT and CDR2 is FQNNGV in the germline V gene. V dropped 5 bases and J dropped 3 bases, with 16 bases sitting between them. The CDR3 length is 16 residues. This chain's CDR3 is CASSAPQWGANEKLFF. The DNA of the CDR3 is TGTGCCAGCAGCGCACCGCAGTGGGGAGCTAATGAAAAACTGTTTTTT.

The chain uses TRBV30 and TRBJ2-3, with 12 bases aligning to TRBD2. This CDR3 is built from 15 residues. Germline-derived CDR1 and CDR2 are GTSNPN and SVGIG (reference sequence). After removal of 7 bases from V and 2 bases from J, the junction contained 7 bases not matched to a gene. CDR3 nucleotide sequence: TGTGCCTTGACGACTAGCGGGAGTTTCACAGATACGCAGTATTTT. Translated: CALTTSGSFTDTQYF.